The 30 T cell receptor beta chains reported below all come from one sample, sequenced in a study of T cell repertoires in cytomegalovirus infection. TCRdb analysed the reads with MiXCR anew, one entry per CDR3 protein. This table holds around 630,000 distinct CDR3 sequences, roughly 26% found once. Sequencing was performed on CD8+ T cells from PBMCs. These receptor sequences come from a human donor in good health (CMV status not recorded). Some clones in this sample may be carry-over from other donors' samples.

The chain joins TRBV4-1 to TRBJ1-2; no reliable D call. This CDR3 comprises 13 residues. Germline V gives CDR1 MGHRA, CDR2 YSYEKL. Trimming cost V 3 bases and J 2 bases, with 7 bases left between them. CDR3 in amino acids: CASSQDLNYGYTF. The CDR3 bases are TGCGCCAGCAGCCAGGACCTAAACTATGGCTACACCTTC.

The rearrangement joins TRBV25-1 to TRBJ1-4; D is undetermined. Trimming removed 3 bases from V and 4 bases from J, with 12 bases in between. Looked up from germline, CDR1 is MGHDK and CDR2 is SYGVNS. CDR3 length: 15 residues. Here the CDR3 reads CASSEPGRYNEKLFF. In nucleotides, the CDR3 is TGTGCCAGCAGTGAGCCTGGACGGTATAATGAAAAACTGTTTTTT.

Only a few counts were recorded for this clonotype. The J gene is TRBJ2-5, the V gene TRBV6-5, with D possibly being TRBD1 (6 bases). V gave up 0 bases and J gave up 5 bases, with 13 bases separating them. CDR1 is MNHEY and CDR2 is SVGAGI in the germline V gene. The CDR3 is made up of 15 amino acids. The CDR3: CASSYSLGGSETQYF. In nucleotides, the CDR3 is TGTGCCAGCAGTTACTCGTTAGGGGGTAGTGAGACCCAGTACTTC.

This rearrangement joins TRBV9 to TRBJ1-1; a weak D match, TRBD1 (5 bases). Deletions cut 4 bases from V and 1 base from J, with 17 bases between. Per the germline V gene, CDR1 is SGDLS and CDR2 is YYNGEE. This CDR3 has 16 amino acids. The CDR3 is CASSPAGIVRNTEAFF. CDR3 coding DNA: TGTGCCAGCAGCCCGGCAGGGATAGTTCGGAACACTGAAGCTTTCTTT.

Of note for this clonotype: This clone may be a read error of a much larger clone one base away. This chain connects TRBV7-6 to TRBJ1-1; D remains unclear. CDR3 length: 13 amino acids. Germline V gene lookup returns CDR1 SGHVS and CDR2 FNYEAQ. For the CDR3, the DNA is TGTGCCAACAGCCACGACAAGAACACTGAAGCTTTCTTT. As protein: CANSHDKNTEAFF.

The gene calls are TRBV14 and TRBJ2-3; D gene unclear. The CDR3 length is 18 residues. The V gene lost 0 bases and the J gene lost 1 base, with 17 bases spanning the gap. Per germline, CDR1 SGHDN and CDR2 FVKESK. CDR3 sequence reads: CASSQEPPGVGRTDTQYF. In DNA, the CDR3 is TGTGCCAGCAGCCAAGAGCCCCCGGGTGTCGGCCGCACAGATACGCAGTATTTT.

This rearrangement joins TRBV19 to TRBJ1-1, with TRBD1 as a possible D gene (5 bases). The V end was cut by 7 bases, the J end by 4 bases, with 10 bases between. Germline values: CDR1 LNHDA, CDR2 SQIVND (reference sequence). The CDR3 has 12 amino acids. The CDR3 sequence is CASNLGATEAFF. Written as DNA, the CDR3 is TGTGCCAGTAACCTCGGGGCCACTGAAGCTTTCTTT. Full variable domain (remainder filled in from reference TRBV19 and TRBJ1-1): DGGITQSPKYLFRKEGQNVTLSCEQNLNHDAMYWYRQDPGQGLRLIYYSQIVNDFQKGDIAEGYSVSREKKESFPLTVTSAQKNPTAFYLCASNLGATEAFFGQGTRLTVV.

This clonotype was recorded at least ten times. This rearrangement joins TRBV7-3 to TRBJ1-2; D gene ambiguous. V shed 7 bases and J shed 4 bases, with 13 bases lying between them. This CDR3 spans 13 amino acids. Germline CDR1 SGHTA, CDR2 FQGTGA. In DNA, the CDR3 is TGTGCCAGCAACAAAAGTCCGGGCTATGGCTACACCTTC. This translates into CASNKSPGYGYTF.

This clonotype was counted a few times. The chain is built from TRBV5-5 and TRBJ2-1, with a possible D match to TRBD1 (6 bases). The ends were cut back, 4 bases at V and 3 bases at J, with 14 bases in the middle. The CDR3 contains 15 residues. The germline CDR1 and CDR2 sequences are SGHKS and YYEKEE (reference sequence). The CDR3 nucleotides are TGTGCCAGCAGCCCTGGACAGTTCCTCTACAATGAGCAGTTCTTC. It codes for CASSPGQFLYNEQFF.

The chain couples TRBV3-1 to TRBJ1-2; D is uncertain. Per the germline V gene, CDR1 is LGHDT and CDR2 is YNNKEL (reference sequence). This CDR3 is built from 16 residues. Trimming took 4 bases from V and 4 from J, leaving 19 bases between them. In nucleotides, the CDR3 is TGTGCCAGCAGCCGCAACTCAGATCAGGTCCTCTATGGCTACACCTTC. Residues: CASSRNSDQVLYGYTF. The full variable domain, in which reference TRBV3-1 and TRBJ1-2 provide the parts outside the CDR3, is DTAVSQTPKYLVTQMGNDKSIKCEQNLGHDTMYWYKQDSKKFLKIMFSYNNKELIINETVPNRFSPKSPDKAHLNLHINSLELGDSAVYFCASSRNSDQVLYGYTFGSGTRLTVV.

This clonotype was seen a handful of times. The chain joins TRBV6-6 to TRBJ2-7, with 7 bases lining up with TRBD1. CDR1 MNHNY and CDR2 SVGAGI come from the germline V gene (reference sequence). The J segment lost 3 bases and the V segment lost 5 bases, leaving 10 bases of the junction unmatched. This CDR3 comprises 15 residues. CDR3 protein: CASSTLRGPYYEQYF. In nucleotides, the CDR3 is TGTGCCAGCAGTACCCTGAGGGGGCCTTACTACGAGCAGTACTTC.

This clonotype appeared many times. The rearrangement links TRBV6-2 or TRBV6-3 to TRBJ2-7; tentatively, D is TRBD1 (5 bases). V gave up 0 bases and J gave up 5 bases, with 17 bases separating them. The CDR3 has 16 residues. Germline lookup yields CDR1 MNHEY and CDR2 SVGEGT. Here the CDR3 reads CASSYSRSQGLHEQYV. CDR3 coding DNA: TGTGCCAGCAGTTACTCGAGGTCCCAGGGATTGCACGAGCAGTACGTC.

A few counts support this clonotype. The chain employs TRBV7-9 and TRBJ2-5, with 9 bases lining up with TRBD1. The germline V gene encodes CDR1 SEHNR and CDR2 FQNEAQ (reference sequence). The ends lost 4 bases at V and 5 bases at J; junction bases unmatched: 11. This CDR3 contains 16 residues. Here the CDR3 DNA reads TGTGCCAGCAGCTCCCGGGACAGGGCTTTTGGGGAGACCCAGTACTTC. Protein sequence: CASSSRDRAFGETQYF.

The sample holds a few counts of this clonotype. The chain has TRBV6-6 and TRBJ2-1, with 11 positions matching TRBD2. The CDR3 is 14 amino acids. The germline V gene encodes CDR1 MNHNY and CDR2 SVGAGI (reference sequence). V dropped 10 bases and J dropped 4; count of bases not matched to a gene: 6. The DNA of the CDR3 is TGTGCCACCAAGGGACTAGCGGATTACAATGAGCAGTTCTTC. It translates to CATKGLADYNEQFF.

This clonotype was counted between two and nine times. The chain carries TRBV6-5 and TRBJ2-1, with D possibly being TRBD2 (5 bases). Trimming removed 5 bases at V and 8 bases at J, with 13 bases between. From germline, CDR1 is MNHEY and CDR2 SVGAGI. This CDR3 contains 13 residues. The CDR3 DNA reads as TGTGCCAGCAGTGATCCCACTAGATATGAGCAGTTCTTC. Translated: CASSDPTRYEQFF.

There are a few counts of this clonotype. The chain is built from TRBV9 and TRBJ1-2; 7 bases are shared with TRBD1. The CDR3 spans 14 residues. Germline values: CDR1 SGDLS, CDR2 YYNGEE. After removal of 3 bases from V and 4 bases from J, the junction contained 6 bases not matched to a gene. For the CDR3, the DNA is TGTGCCAGCAGCGGTTCCGGGACAGCCTATGGCTACACCTTC. It codes for CASSGSGTAYGYTF.

This chain uses TRBV6-2 or TRBV6-3 with TRBJ2-5; 8 bases agree with TRBD1. There are 13 residues in the CDR3. V dropped 9 bases and J dropped 4; count of bases not matched to a gene: 7. The germline gives CDR1 MNHEY, CDR2 SVGEGT. CDR3 protein: CASQDRARETQYF. CDR3 DNA: TGTGCCAGTCAGGACAGGGCTCGAGAGACCCAGTACTTC.

This clonotype was counted at least ten times. This chain connects TRBV7-2 to TRBJ2-3; no clear D. V lost 1 base and J lost 1, with 12 bases in between. From germline, CDR1 is SGHTA and CDR2 FQGNSA. The CDR3 sequence is 16 residues long. Here the CDR3 DNA reads TGTGCCAGCAGCTTAGTCGTGGTAGCAGGCACAGATACGCAGTATTTT. Protein sequence: CASSLVVVAGTDTQYF. The full variable domain, completed using reference TRBV7-2 and TRBJ2-3, is GAGVSQSPSNKVTEKGKDVELRCDPISGHTALYWYRQSLGQGLEFLIYFQGNSAPDKSGLPSDRFSAERTGGSVSTLTIQRTQQEDSAVYLCASSLVVVAGTDTQYFGPGTRLTVL.

This clonotype was observed a handful of times. The V call is TRBV6-5, the J call TRBJ2-7; D may match TRBD1 or TRBD2 (5 bases each). The CDR3 has 15 residues. The V end lost 6 bases, the J end lost 7 bases, and 22 bases lay between the germline ends. Looked up from germline, CDR1 is MNHEY and CDR2 is SVGAGI. The CDR3 sequence: CASSTARGALQEQYV. CDR3 coding DNA: TGTGCCAGCAGCACGGCGAGGGGTGCCCTTCAGGAGCAGTACGTC.

The CDR3 DNA reads as TGTGCCAGCAGTGGGGGGACTAGCGGTCTCCAAGAGACCCAGTACTTC. This gives the protein CASSGGTSGLQETQYF. The V gene is TRBV28, the J gene TRBJ2-5, with 11 bases lining up with TRBD2. This CDR3 has 16 residues. Trimming cost V 5 bases and J 1 base; bases outside gene matches: 6. The germline V gene encodes CDR1 MDHEN and CDR2 SYDVKM.

This clonotype was found a few times. The J gene is TRBJ2-5, the V gene TRBV6-6; no reliable D call. The germline gives CDR1 MNHNY, CDR2 SVGAGI (reference sequence). CDR3 length: 15 residues. V was shortened by 4 bases and J by 0 bases, with 12 bases between the two germline ends. Here the CDR3 DNA reads TGTGCCAGCAGTTCAGGCAGCCGGTACCAAGAGACCCAGTACTTC. As protein: CASSSGSRYQETQYF.

This clonotype was seen ten or more times. This chain links TRBV7-8 with TRBJ1-1, with D possibly being TRBD1 (5 bases). The CDR3 length is 12 residues. Germline CDR1 and CDR2: SGHVS and FQNEAQ. The ends were cut back, 3 bases at V and 6 bases at J, with 8 bases in the middle. The CDR3, as DNA: TGTGCCAGCAGCTTCGAGGGGCCTGAAGCTTTCTTT. Its translation: CASSFEGPEAFF. Supplemented by reference TRBV7-8 and TRBJ1-1, the full variable domain reads GAGVSQSPRYKVAKRGQDVALRCDPISGHVSLFWYQQALGQGPEFLTYFQNEAQLDKSGLPSDRFFAERPEGSVSTLKIQRTQQEDSAVYLCASSFEGPEAFFGQGTRLTVV.

This clonotype was recorded many times. The CDR3 loop is CASSLLIPGELFF. The CDR3 DNA reads TGTGCCAGCAGCTTACTCATTCCCGGGGAGCTGTTTTTT. The chain uses TRBV7-2 and TRBJ2-2; no reliable D call. V was shortened by 2 bases and J by 6 bases, with 7 bases between the two germline ends. CDR1 and CDR2 from the germline V gene are SGHTA and FQGNSA. The CDR3 is 13 amino acids.

Only a few counts were recorded for this clonotype. This chain uses TRBV20-1 with TRBJ2-7; either TRBD1 or TRBD2 may supply D (5 bases each). Trimming shortened V by 3 bases and J by 5 bases, and 8 bases separated the two germline ends. CDR1 and CDR2 (germline): DFQATT, SNEGSKA (reference sequence). The CDR3 is 11 amino acids. CDR3 nucleotides: TGCAGTGCTAGGTGGGGGAACGAGCAGTACGTC. This gives the protein CSARWGNEQYV.

This clonotype was seen ten or more times. The V gene is TRBV12-3 or TRBV12-4, the J gene TRBJ1-2; TRBD1 matches 7 bases. The CDR3 covers 13 residues. V shed 3 bases, J shed 5 bases, and the junction held 3 bases outside the gene matches. DNA of the CDR3: TGTGCCAGCAGTTTTGGGACAGATTATGGCTACACCTTC. Its protein is CASSFGTDYGYTF.

CDR3 DNA sequence: TGTGCCAGCAGTCACGACGGACAGAGCAATGAGCAGTTCTTC. This sequence encodes CASSHDGQSNEQFF. This rearrangement joins TRBV6-5 to TRBJ2-1, with TRBD1 as a possible D gene (6 bases). Germline V CDR1 and CDR2: MNHEY, SVGAGI. V lost 5 bases and J 6 bases, leaving 14 bases between the germline ends. The CDR3 spans 14 residues.

The J gene is TRBJ2-1, the V gene TRBV27; 7 nucleotides line up with TRBD1. The germline V gene encodes CDR1 MNHEY and CDR2 SMNVEV (reference sequence). The CDR3 runs 14 residues. Trimming took 8 bases from V and 7 from J; bases not matched to a gene: 11. CDR3 amino acids: CASGPGQILNEQFF. The CDR3 DNA reads as TGTGCCAGCGGGCCGGGACAGATATTGAATGAGCAGTTCTTC.

This clonotype was seen a handful of times. The rearrangement links TRBV6-5 to TRBJ2-5; weak D call: TRBD2 (6 bases). CDR3 size: 17 residues. Germline lookup yields CDR1 MNHEY and CDR2 SVGAGI. V was cut by 3 bases and J by 2 bases, with 19 bases left in between. The CDR3 sequence: CASSYSGLAGLQETQYF. The CDR3 DNA sequence: TGTGCCAGCAGTTATTCAGGGCTGGCGGGGCTTCAAGAGACCCAGTACTTC.

This chain links TRBV27 with TRBJ2-1, with TRBD1 as a possible D gene (6 bases). CDR1 and CDR2 from the germline V gene are MNHEY and SMNVEV (reference sequence). Trimming took 6 bases from V and 5 from J, leaving 20 bases between them. The CDR3 runs to 16 residues. DNA of the CDR3: TGTGCCAGCAGCCCTCCGTGGCCAGGGGTGAACAATGAGCAGTTCTTC. This codes for CASSPPWPGVNNEQFF.

The rearrangement joins TRBV12-5 to TRBJ1-1; D ambiguous. The length of the CDR3 is 12 residues. Germline assignment: CDR1 LGHNT and CDR2 FRNRAP. With 6 bases removed from V and 1 base from J, the gap between germline ends came to 6 bases. The chain's CDR3 is CASGIQNTEAFF. In DNA form, the CDR3 reads TGTGCTAGTGGCATACAGAACACTGAAGCTTTCTTT.